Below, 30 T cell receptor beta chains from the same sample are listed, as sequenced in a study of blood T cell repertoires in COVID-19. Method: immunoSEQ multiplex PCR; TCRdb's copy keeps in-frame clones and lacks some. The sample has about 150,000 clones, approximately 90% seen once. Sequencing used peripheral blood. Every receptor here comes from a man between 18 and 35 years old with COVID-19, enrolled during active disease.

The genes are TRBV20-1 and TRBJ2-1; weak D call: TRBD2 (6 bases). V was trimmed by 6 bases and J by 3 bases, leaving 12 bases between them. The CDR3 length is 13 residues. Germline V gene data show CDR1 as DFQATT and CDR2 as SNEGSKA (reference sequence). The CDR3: CSASSGLYNEQFF. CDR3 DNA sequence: TGCAGTGCCAGTAGCGGACTCTACAATGAGCAGTTCTTC.

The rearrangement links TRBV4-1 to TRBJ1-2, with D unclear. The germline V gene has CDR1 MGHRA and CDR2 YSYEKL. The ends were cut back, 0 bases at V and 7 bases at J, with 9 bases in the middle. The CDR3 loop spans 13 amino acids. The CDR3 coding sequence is TGCGCCAGCAGCCAAGATGCTCAGGTTGGCTACACCTTC. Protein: CASSQDAQVGYTF.

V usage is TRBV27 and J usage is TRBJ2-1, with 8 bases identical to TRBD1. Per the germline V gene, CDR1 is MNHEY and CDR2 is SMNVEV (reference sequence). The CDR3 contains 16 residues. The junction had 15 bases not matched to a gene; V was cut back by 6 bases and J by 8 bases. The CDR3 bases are TGTGCCAGCAGCCTCCGGGACAGGCCAATTAGGGATGAGCAGTTCTTC. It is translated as CASSLRDRPIRDEQFF.

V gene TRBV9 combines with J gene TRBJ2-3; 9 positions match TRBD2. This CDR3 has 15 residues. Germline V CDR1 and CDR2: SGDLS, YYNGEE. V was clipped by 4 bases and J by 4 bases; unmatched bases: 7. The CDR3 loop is CASSLSGSRSDTQYF. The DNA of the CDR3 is TGTGCCAGCAGCCTTAGCGGGAGTCGATCAGATACGCAGTATTTT.

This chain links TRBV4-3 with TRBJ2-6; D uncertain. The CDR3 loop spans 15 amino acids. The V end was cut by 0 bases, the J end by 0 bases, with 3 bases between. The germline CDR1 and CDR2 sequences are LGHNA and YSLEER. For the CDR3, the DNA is TGCGCCAGCAGCCAAGACTACTCTGGGGCCAACGTCCTGACTTTC. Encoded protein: CASSQDYSGANVLTF.

CDR3 region: CASSLVRLAGGWTDTQYF. In DNA form, the CDR3 reads TGTGCCAGCAGCTTAGTGCGGCTAGCGGGAGGTTGGACAGATACGCAGTATTTT. The gene calls are TRBV11-2 and TRBJ2-3, with 11 bases aligning to TRBD2. The germline V gene has CDR1 SGHAT and CDR2 FQNNGV. The CDR3 spans 18 residues. The J segment lost 3 bases and the V segment lost 1 base, leaving 9 bases of the junction unmatched.

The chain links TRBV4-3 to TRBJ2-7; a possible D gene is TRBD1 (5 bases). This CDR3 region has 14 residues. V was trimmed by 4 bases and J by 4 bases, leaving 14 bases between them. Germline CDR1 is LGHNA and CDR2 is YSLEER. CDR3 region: CASSLAMGPYEQYF. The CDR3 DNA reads TGCGCCAGCAGCCTCGCGATGGGGCCTTACGAGCAGTACTTC.

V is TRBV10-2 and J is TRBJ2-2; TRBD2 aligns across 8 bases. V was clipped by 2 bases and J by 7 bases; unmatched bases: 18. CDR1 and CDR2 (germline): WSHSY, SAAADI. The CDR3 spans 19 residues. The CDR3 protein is CASSEKDWVREAGGGELFF. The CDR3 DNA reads TGCGCCAGCAGTGAGAAGGACTGGGTGCGGGAGGCCGGGGGCGGGGAGCTGTTTTTT.

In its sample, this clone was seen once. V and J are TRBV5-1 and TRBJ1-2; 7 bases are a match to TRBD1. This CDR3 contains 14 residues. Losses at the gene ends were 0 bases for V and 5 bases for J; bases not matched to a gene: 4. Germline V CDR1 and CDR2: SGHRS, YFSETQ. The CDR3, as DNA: TGCGCCAGCAGCTTGGCCCCACAGGGGTATGGCTACACCTTC. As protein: CASSLAPQGYGYTF. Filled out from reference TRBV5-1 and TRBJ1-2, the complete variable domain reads KAGVTQTPRYLIKTRGQQVTLSCSPISGHRSVSWYQQTPGQGLQFLFEYFSETQRNKGNFPGRFSGRQFSNSRSEMNVSTLELGDSALYLCASSLAPQGYGYTFGSGTRLTVV.

The CDR3 is CASSLGTSAFSYNEQFF. CDR3 nucleotides: TGTGCCAGCAGCTTAGGGACTAGCGCCTTCTCCTACAATGAGCAGTTCTTC. The chain carries TRBV7-9 and TRBJ2-1, with TRBD2 identical over 9 bases. The CDR3 has 17 amino acids. In germline, CDR1 is SEHNR, CDR2 FQNEAQ (reference sequence). J was trimmed by 0 bases and V by 1 base; bases with no gene match: 4. Based on the CDR3 plus reference TRBV7-9 and TRBJ2-1, the full variable domain is DTGVSQNPRHKITKRGQNVTFRCDPISEHNRLYWYRQTLGQGPEFLTYFQNEAQLEKSRLLSDRFSAERPKGSFSTLEIQRTEQGDSAMYLCASSLGTSAFSYNEQFFGPGTRLTVL.

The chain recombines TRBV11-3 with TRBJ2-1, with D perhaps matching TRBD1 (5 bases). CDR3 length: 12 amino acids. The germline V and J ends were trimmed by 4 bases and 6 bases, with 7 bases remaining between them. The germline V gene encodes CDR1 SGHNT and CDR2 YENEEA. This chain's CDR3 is CASSWQGNEQFF. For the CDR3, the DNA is TGTGCCAGCAGCTGGCAGGGCAATGAGCAGTTCTTC.

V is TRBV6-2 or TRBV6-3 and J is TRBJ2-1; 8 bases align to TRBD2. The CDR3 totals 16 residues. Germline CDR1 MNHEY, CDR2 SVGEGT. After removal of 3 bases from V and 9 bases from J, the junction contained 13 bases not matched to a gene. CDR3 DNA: TGTGCCAGCAGTTATTGGTCAGCGGGAGCTGGGTTTGAGCAGTTCTTC. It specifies CASSYWSAGAGFEQFF.

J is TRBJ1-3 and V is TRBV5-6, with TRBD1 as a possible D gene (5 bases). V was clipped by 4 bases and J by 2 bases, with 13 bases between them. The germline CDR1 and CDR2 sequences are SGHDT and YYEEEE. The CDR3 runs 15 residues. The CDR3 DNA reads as TGTGCCAGCAGCCTGGGATGGGGCACTGGAAACACCATATATTTT. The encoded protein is CASSLGWGTGNTIYF.

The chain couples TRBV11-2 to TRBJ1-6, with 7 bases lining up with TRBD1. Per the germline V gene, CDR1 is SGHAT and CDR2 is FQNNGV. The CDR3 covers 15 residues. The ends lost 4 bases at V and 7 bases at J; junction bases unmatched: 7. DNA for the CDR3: TGTGCCAGCAGCTCAGCCGGGACAGCCAATTCACCCCTCCACTTT. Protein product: CASSSAGTANSPLHF.

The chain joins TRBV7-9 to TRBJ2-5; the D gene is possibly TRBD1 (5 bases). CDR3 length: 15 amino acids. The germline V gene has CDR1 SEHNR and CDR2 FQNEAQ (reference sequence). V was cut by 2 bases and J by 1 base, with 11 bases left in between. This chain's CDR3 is CASSLHRNFQETQYF. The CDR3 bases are TGTGCCAGCAGCTTACACAGGAACTTCCAAGAGACCCAGTACTTC.

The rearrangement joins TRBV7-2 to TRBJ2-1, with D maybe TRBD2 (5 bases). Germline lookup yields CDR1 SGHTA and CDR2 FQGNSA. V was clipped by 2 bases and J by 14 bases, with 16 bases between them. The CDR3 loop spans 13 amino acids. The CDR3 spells CASSLFLSVEEFF. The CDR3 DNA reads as TGTGCCAGCAGCTTATTCCTGTCCGTGGAGGAGTTCTTC.

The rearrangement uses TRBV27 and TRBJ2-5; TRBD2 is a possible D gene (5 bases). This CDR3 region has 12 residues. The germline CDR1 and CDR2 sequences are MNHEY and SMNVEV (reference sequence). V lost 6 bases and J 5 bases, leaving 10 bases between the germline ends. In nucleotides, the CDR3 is TGTGCCAGCAGAGGAAGAGGGGAGACCCAGTACTTC. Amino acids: CASRGRGETQYF.

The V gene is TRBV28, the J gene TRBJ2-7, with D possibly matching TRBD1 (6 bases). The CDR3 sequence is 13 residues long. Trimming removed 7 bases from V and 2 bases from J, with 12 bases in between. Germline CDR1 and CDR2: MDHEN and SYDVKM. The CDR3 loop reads CASTPGATYEQYF. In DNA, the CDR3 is TGTGCCAGCACCCCAGGGGCGACCTACGAGCAGTACTTC.

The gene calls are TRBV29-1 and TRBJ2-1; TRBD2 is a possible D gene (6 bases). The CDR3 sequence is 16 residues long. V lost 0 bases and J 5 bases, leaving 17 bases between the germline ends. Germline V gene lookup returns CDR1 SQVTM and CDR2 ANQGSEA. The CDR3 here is CSVEDRGSGLDNEQFF. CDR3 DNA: TGCAGCGTTGAAGATCGGGGTAGCGGTTTAGACAATGAGCAGTTCTTC.

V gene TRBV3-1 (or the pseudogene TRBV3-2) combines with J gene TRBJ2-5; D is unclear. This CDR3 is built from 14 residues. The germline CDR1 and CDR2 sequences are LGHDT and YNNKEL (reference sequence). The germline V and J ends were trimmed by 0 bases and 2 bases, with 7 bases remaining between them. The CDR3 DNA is TGTGCCAGCAGCCAAGATGGCGGACAAGAGACCCAGTACTTC. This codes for CASSQDGGQETQYF.

The CDR3 DNA reads TGTGCCAGCAGTTTGATCCGGGGAGAGACCCAGTACTTC. Protein sequence: CASSLIRGETQYF. The chain joins TRBV28 to TRBJ2-5, with D tentatively TRBD2 (5 bases). The germline CDR1 and CDR2 sequences are MDHEN and SYDVKM. V was trimmed by 3 bases and J by 4 bases, leaving 9 bases between them. This CDR3 has 13 amino acids.

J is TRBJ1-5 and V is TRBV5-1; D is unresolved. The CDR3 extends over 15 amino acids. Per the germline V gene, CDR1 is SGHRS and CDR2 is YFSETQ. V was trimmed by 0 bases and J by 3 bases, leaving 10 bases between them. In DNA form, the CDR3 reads TGCGCCAGCAGCTTGGATGTTGAGAACAATCAGCCCCAGCATTTT. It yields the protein CASSLDVENNQPQHF. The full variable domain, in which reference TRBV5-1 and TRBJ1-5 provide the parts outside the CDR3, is KAGVTQTPRYLIKTRGQQVTLSCSPISGHRSVSWYQQTPGQGLQFLFEYFSETQRNKGNFPGRFSGRQFSNSRSEMNVSTLELGDSALYLCASSLDVENNQPQHFGDGTRLSIL.

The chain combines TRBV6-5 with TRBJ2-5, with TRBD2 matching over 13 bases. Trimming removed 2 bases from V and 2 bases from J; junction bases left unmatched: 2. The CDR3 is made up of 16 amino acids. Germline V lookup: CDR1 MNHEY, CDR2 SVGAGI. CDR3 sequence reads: CASSYQGLAGQETQYF. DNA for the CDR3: TGTGCCAGCAGTTACCAGGGACTAGCGGGACAAGAGACCCAGTACTTC.

The CDR3 nucleotides read TGTGCCAGCAGTATTAAGCGGGAGCACAAGGAGACCCAGTACTTC. Encoded protein: CASSIKREHKETQYF. The chain couples TRBV27 to TRBJ2-5; 8 nucleotides align to TRBD2. Germline CDR1 and CDR2: MNHEY and SMNVEV (reference sequence). This CDR3 region has 15 residues. The V and J ends lost 5 bases and 5 bases, in that order; junction bases with no gene match: 10.

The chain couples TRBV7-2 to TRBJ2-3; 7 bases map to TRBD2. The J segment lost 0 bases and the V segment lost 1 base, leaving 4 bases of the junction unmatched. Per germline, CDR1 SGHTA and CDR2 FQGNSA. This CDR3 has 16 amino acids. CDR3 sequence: CASSLGASGSTDTQYF. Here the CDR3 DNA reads TGTGCCAGCAGCTTAGGGGCTAGCGGTAGCACAGATACGCAGTATTTT.

The CDR3 DNA reads as TGTGCCAGTAGCGGGAGTTACGAGCAGTACTTC. It encodes CASSGSYEQYF. This chain joins TRBV19 and TRBJ2-7, with a possible D match to TRBD2 (6 bases). V shed 6 bases and J shed 4 bases, with 7 bases lying between them. CDR1 is LNHDA and CDR2 is SQIVND in the germline V gene (reference sequence). The CDR3 consists of 11 residues.

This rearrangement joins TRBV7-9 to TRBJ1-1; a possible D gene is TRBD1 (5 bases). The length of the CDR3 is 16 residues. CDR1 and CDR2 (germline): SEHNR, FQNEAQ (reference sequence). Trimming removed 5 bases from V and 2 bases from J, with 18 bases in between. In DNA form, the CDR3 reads TGTGCCAGCAGCCCCCCAGGGTTGAAGAGTAACACTGAAGCTTTCTTT. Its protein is CASSPPGLKSNTEAFF.

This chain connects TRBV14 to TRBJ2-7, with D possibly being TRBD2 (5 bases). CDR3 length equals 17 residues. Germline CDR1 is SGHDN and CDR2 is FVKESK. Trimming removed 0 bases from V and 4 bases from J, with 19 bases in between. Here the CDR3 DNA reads TGTGCCAGCAGCCAAGATCAAGTTGACTATAAAGGGTACGAGCAGTACTTC. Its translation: CASSQDQVDYKGYEQYF. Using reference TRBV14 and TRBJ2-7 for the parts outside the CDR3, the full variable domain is EAGVTQFPSHSVIEKGQTVTLRCDPISGHDNLYWYRRVMGKEIKFLLHFVKESKQDESGMPNNRFLAERTGGTYSTLKVQPAELEDSGVYFCASSQDQVDYKGYEQYFGPGTRLTVT.

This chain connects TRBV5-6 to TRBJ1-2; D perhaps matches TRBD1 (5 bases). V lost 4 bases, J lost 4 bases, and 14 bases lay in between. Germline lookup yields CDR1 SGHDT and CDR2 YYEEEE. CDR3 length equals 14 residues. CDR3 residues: CASSPGEGVYGYTF. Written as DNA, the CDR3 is TGTGCCAGCAGCCCCGGCGAAGGGGTCTATGGCTACACCTTC.

CDR3 region: CASSKCDNTTDTQYF. CDR3 in DNA: TGTGCCAGCAGCAAATGCGACAACACCACAGATACGCAGTATTTT. The chain couples TRBV21-1 to TRBJ2-3; the D segment call TRBD1 is taken from the table without a DNA check. TRBV21-1 constitutes a pseudogene. This CDR3 is built from 15 residues.